These 21 T cell receptor beta chains originate from one sample sequenced in a study of cytomegalovirus exposure and HLA in healthy donors. In the PCR, 60 Vbeta and 13 Jbeta primers were used. Sequencing used immunoSEQ multiplex PCR; TCRdb keeps in-frame clones, though not all of them. Of approximately 92,000 clones listed, around three quarters are singletons. The sample consisted of PBMCs. The receptors here all came from a man in his 60s in good health and CMV-seronegative.

This chain uses TRBV5-1 with TRBJ2-7, with 8 bases matching TRBD2. Germline V CDR1 and CDR2: SGHRS, YFSETQ. This CDR3 spans 14 amino acids. Trimming took 1 base from V and 2 from J; bases not matched to a gene: 2. CDR3 loop: CASSLTSGTYEQYF. The CDR3 DNA follows: TGCGCCAGCAGCTTGACTAGCGGAACCTACGAGCAGTACTTC. The variable domain in full, completed from reference TRBV5-1 and TRBJ2-7, reads KAGVTQTPRYLIKTRGQQVTLSCSPISGHRSVSWYQQTPGQGLQFLFEYFSETQRNKGNFPGRFSGRQFSNSRSEMNVSTLELGDSALYLCASSLTSGTYEQYFGPGTRLTVT.

This rearrangement joins TRBV4-2 to TRBJ2-1, with D perhaps TRBD1 (6 bases). Germline values: CDR1 LGHNA, CDR2 YNFKEQ. This CDR3 contains 13 residues. Trimming pared 0 bases from V and 9 bases from J, leaving 9 bases between. The CDR3 is CASSQDSGAEQFF. CDR3 nucleotides: TGTGCCAGCAGCCAAGATTCAGGGGCTGAGCAGTTCTTC.

The CDR3 reads CAWAPGGLTDTQYF. In DNA form, the CDR3 reads TGTGCCTGGGCCCCCGGGGGGCTCACAGATACGCAGTATTTT. The chain has TRBV30 and TRBJ2-3; D is possibly TRBD2 (7 bases). Germline V CDR1 and CDR2: GTSNPN, SVGIG (reference sequence). Trimming left V 5 bases short and J 2 bases short, with 14 bases between. This CDR3 contains 14 residues.

The chain combines TRBV21-1 with TRBJ1-1; the listed D gene, TRBD1, was not tested against the DNA. TRBV21-1 is listed as a pseudogene. The length of the CDR3 is 15 residues. CDR3 nucleotides: TGTGCCAGCAGCCCCCCGCAGGTTCTGAACACTGAAGCTTTCTTT. It codes for CASSPPQVLNTEAFF.

The chain carries TRBV5-4 and TRBJ2-3, with a tentative D call TRBD2 (7 bases). CDR3 length: 17 amino acids. Germline CDR1 reads SGHNT; CDR2 reads YYREEE (reference sequence). V lost 2 bases and J 0 bases, leaving 16 bases between the germline ends. In DNA form, the CDR3 reads TGTGCCAGCAGCTTCGCCGGGGGGCGGTACAGCACAGATACGCAGTATTTT. Its protein product is CASSFAGGRYSTDTQYF.

The V gene is TRBV4-1, the J gene TRBJ2-3; 10 bases are a match to TRBD2. This CDR3 comprises 17 residues. Germline CDR1 reads MGHRA; CDR2 reads YSYEKL. Losses at the gene ends were 0 bases for V and 6 bases for J; bases not matched to a gene: 9. CDR3 nucleotide sequence: TGCGCCAGCAGCCAAGATCCGGCTAGCGGGGGCGGGGATACGCAGTATTTT. Its translation is CASSQDPASGGGDTQYF.

This clone has just one count. The chain's CDR3 is CSVPGPGSYEQYF. The CDR3 DNA reads TGCAGCGTTCCCGGCCCGGGTAGCTACGAGCAGTACTTC. The chain couples TRBV29-1 to TRBJ2-7; D gene unclear. Trimming pared 5 bases from V and 3 bases from J, leaving 14 bases between. This CDR3 is built from 13 residues. Per germline, CDR1 SQVTM and CDR2 ANQGSEA.

The V gene is TRBV28, the J gene TRBJ2-7, with D unclear. Trimming removed 4 bases from V and 2 bases from J, with 6 bases in between. The V gene's germline CDR1 is MDHEN and CDR2 SYDVKM. CDR3 length: 12 amino acids. In DNA form, the CDR3 reads TGTGCCAGCAGTTCCAGGACCTACGAGCAGTACTTC. This codes for CASSSRTYEQYF.

V is TRBV29-1 and J is TRBJ2-7, with 7 bases lining up with TRBD2. The CDR3 consists of 15 residues. Germline-derived CDR1 and CDR2 are SQVTM and ANQGSEA. V dropped 0 bases and J dropped 11; count of bases not matched to a gene: 16. CDR3 in DNA: TGCAGCGTTGAAGAGTACGATGCGGTAGCTAGCGGTAAGTACTTC. It codes for CSVEEYDAVASGKYF.

This clone was seen more than once but under ten times. The CDR3 is CASSLDSGRGTGELFF. In DNA, the CDR3 is TGCGCCAGCAGCCTGGATAGCGGGAGGGGCACCGGGGAGCTGTTTTTT. This chain joins TRBV5-1 and TRBJ2-2; 11 bases match TRBD2. CDR3 length: 16 residues. Germline CDR1 SGHRS, CDR2 YFSETQ. After removal of 4 bases from V and 4 bases from J, the junction contained 6 bases not matched to a gene.

The chain carries TRBV4-2 and TRBJ2-5, with TRBD2 as a possible D gene (6 bases). V was trimmed by 2 bases and J by 5 bases, leaving 12 bases between them. The CDR3 loop spans 14 amino acids. Germline-derived CDR1 and CDR2 are LGHNA and YNFKEQ. CDR3 sequence reads: CASSQSRAGETQYF. As DNA, the CDR3 is TGTGCCAGCAGCCAATCCCGCGCGGGGGAGACCCAGTACTTC.

V gene TRBV30 combines with J gene TRBJ1-6, with D possibly TRBD1 on 6 matching bases. Trimming pared 7 bases from V and 6 bases from J, leaving 13 bases between. CDR1 is GTSNPN, CDR2 SVGIG, per germline (reference sequence). The CDR3 contains 13 residues. CDR3 residues: CAFLGQANSPLHF. Here the CDR3 DNA reads TGTGCCTTCCTGGGACAAGCTAATTCACCCCTCCACTTT.

The chain is built from TRBV10-3 and TRBJ2-7; 9 nucleotides line up with TRBD2. J lost 2 bases, V lost 4 bases, and 6 bases had no gene match. The CDR3 is 15 residues long. CDR1 is ENHRY, CDR2 SYGVKD, per germline. CDR3 sequence reads: CAISGLAGVTYEQYF. The CDR3, as DNA: TGTGCCATCAGTGGGTTAGCGGGAGTAACCTACGAGCAGTACTTC.

This clone has a handful of counts. This chain uses TRBV7-2 with TRBJ2-7; D is ambiguous. This CDR3 is built from 12 residues. Germline V CDR1 and CDR2: SGHTA, FQGNSA. Trimming stripped 4 bases from V and 4 bases from J, with 8 bases between. CDR3 amino acids: CASSSSLYEQYF. The CDR3 DNA reads TGTGCCAGCAGCTCATCCCTATACGAGCAGTACTTC. The complete variable domain, with remaining parts taken from reference TRBV7-2 and TRBJ2-7, reads GAGVSQSPSNKVTEKGKDVELRCDPISGHTALYWYRQSLGQGLEFLIYFQGNSAPDKSGLPSDRFSAERTGGSVSTLTIQRTQQEDSAVYLCASSSSLYEQYFGPGTRLTVT.

The V call is TRBV6-1, the J call TRBJ1-5; 10 positions agree with TRBD1. CDR1 and CDR2 from the germline V gene are MNHNS and SASEGT. The CDR3 runs to 17 residues. J lost 6 bases, V lost 4 bases, and 12 bases had no gene match. CDR3 nucleotide sequence: TGTGCCAGCAGTGGAGGGGCCGGGACAGGGGTGATTCAGCCCCAGCATTTT. It specifies CASSGGAGTGVIQPQHF.

The chain couples TRBV28 to TRBJ2-1; a weak D match, TRBD1 (5 bases). V gave up 1 base and J gave up 8 bases, with 15 bases separating them. Germline V CDR1 and CDR2: MDHEN, SYDVKM. The CDR3 is 15 residues long. The CDR3 nucleotides are TGTGCCAGCAGTTTATCAGGGCAGGGTCGACATGAGCAGTTCTTC. Its translation is CASSLSGQGRHEQFF.

V and J are TRBV5-1 and TRBJ1-5; D remains ambiguous. Per the germline V gene, CDR1 is SGHRS and CDR2 is YFSETQ. Trimming pared 0 bases from V and 6 bases from J, leaving 13 bases between. The CDR3 length is 15 residues. The CDR3 here is CASSLGGDRGQPQHF. In DNA form, the CDR3 reads TGCGCCAGCAGCTTGGGGGGAGATCGGGGTCAGCCCCAGCATTTT.

The V gene is TRBV5-4, the J gene TRBJ1-5, with a possible D match to TRBD1 (6 bases). This CDR3 comprises 16 residues. Germline CDR1 is SGHNT and CDR2 is YYREEE (reference sequence). Trimming cost V 4 bases and J 4 bases, with 18 bases left between them. CDR3 region: CASSDTDSGSNQPQHF. The DNA for the CDR3 is TGTGCCAGCAGCGATACGGACAGCGGATCTAATCAGCCCCAGCATTTT. Together with reference TRBV5-4 and TRBJ1-5, the CDR3 gives the full variable domain: ETGVTQSPTHLIKTRGQQVTLRCSSQSGHNTVSWYQQALGQGPQFIFQYYREEENGRGNFPPRFSGLQFPNYSSELNVNALELDDSALYLCASSDTDSGSNQPQHFGDGTRLSIL.

This clone was detected only a few times. This chain uses TRBV2 with TRBJ2-3, with D possibly matching TRBD2 (7 bases). The V gene's germline CDR1 is SNHLY and CDR2 FYNNEI. V lost 11 bases, J lost 3 bases, and 18 bases lay in between. The CDR3 has 14 residues. The CDR3 loop is CAGQPGEGTDTQYF. CDR3 bases: TGTGCCGGTCAGCCAGGGGAGGGTACAGATACGCAGTATTTT.

This clone was recorded at least ten times. The chain carries TRBV5-6 and TRBJ2-6; no definite D call. The CDR3 extends over 15 amino acids. Germline V gives CDR1 SGHDT, CDR2 YYEEEE. Trimming removed 4 bases at V and 0 bases at J, with 8 bases between. The CDR3 sequence: CASSRGGSGANVLTF. The CDR3 nucleotides read TGTGCCAGCAGCCGTGGCGGCTCTGGGGCCAACGTCCTGACTTTC.

The CDR3: CASSPSGGLVSTQYF. CDR3 in DNA: TGTGCCAGCAGTCCTAGCGGGGGGCTTGTATCGACCCAGTACTTC. The chain joins TRBV2 to TRBJ2-5; 11 bases agree with TRBD2. V lost 5 bases, J lost 7 bases, and 9 bases stayed unmatched. CDR1 and CDR2 from the germline V gene are SNHLY and FYNNEI. This CDR3 has 15 residues.